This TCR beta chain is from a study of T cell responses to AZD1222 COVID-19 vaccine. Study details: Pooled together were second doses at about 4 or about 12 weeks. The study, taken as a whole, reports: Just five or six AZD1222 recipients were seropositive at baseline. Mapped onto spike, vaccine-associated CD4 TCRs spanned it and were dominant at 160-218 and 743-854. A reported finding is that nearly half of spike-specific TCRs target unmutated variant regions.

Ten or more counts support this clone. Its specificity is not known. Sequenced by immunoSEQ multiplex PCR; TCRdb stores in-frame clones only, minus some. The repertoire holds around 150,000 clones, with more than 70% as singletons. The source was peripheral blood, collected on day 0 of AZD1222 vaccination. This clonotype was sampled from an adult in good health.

CDR3 loop: CASGSLSVLTF. The CDR3 bases are TGTGCCAGCGGGTCCCTCTCCGTCCTGACTTTC. This chain uses TRBV19 with TRBJ2-6; D call uncertain. The length of the CDR3 is 11 residues. CDR1 and CDR2 (germline): LNHDA, SQIVND (reference sequence). Trimming removed 9 bases at V and 12 bases at J, with 12 bases between. Complete variable domain (other parts from reference TRBV19 and TRBJ2-6): DGGITQSPKYLFRKEGQNVTLSCEQNLNHDAMYWYRQDPGQGLRLIYYSQIVNDFQKGDIAEGYSVSREKKESFPLTVTSAQKNPTAFYLCASGSLSVLTFGAGSRLTVL.